This section outlines one T cell receptor beta chain sequence together with its context. Relative to the germline gene, one junction end is altered; a read error may explain this. This sample was included in a study of blood T cell repertoires in COVID-19. About the study: From the United States, Italy and Spain came samples of acute and convalescent COVID-19. Nucleic acid was either cDNA or gDNA, and it came from T cells, B-cell-depleted T cells, or PBMCs.

CDR3 length: 15 residues. CDR1 and CDR2 (germline): SGHRS, YFSETQ. Authors' processing steps: Researchers report that nucleated cell counts were estimated from reference gene primer amplification. Some clones are missing from TCRdb's copy, which holds only in-frame ones; the method was immunoSEQ multiplex PCR. V, J and clone size are taken as reported in that table, and D and trimming were inferred from the DNA itself. The sample contains some 530,000 clones, 80% to 90% of which appear only once. The V call is TRBV5-1, the J call TRBJ2-2; TRBD1 matches 7 bases. Sequencing was done on a sample of peripheral blood. The receptor's source is a human donor in a cohort sampled during active COVID-19. The CDR3 sequence: CAGSSDRSNTGELFF. The CDR3 nucleotides are TGCGCCGGCAGCTCGGACAGGTCGAACACCGGGGAGCTGTTTTTT.